What follows describes a single T cell receptor beta chain. The time point here: patch test 1, 2 weeks after DPC sensitization. Treatment specified: therapeutic diphenylcyclopropenone sensitization with weekly scalp DPC. This entry is derived from a study of human T cells and chemical hapten exposure. One entry per CDR3 protein results from TCRdb running MiXCR on the RACE reads. The sample has 150,000 to 200,000 distinct CDR3 sequences, more than 14% seen once. CDR3 length equals 13 residues. CDR1 MGHRA and CDR2 YSYEKL come from the germline V gene. V shed 4 bases and J shed 8 bases, with 12 bases lying between them.

The sequence was obtained from a woman in her twenties or thirties with alopecia areata. Some clones in this sample may be carry-over from other donors' samples. The rearrangement links TRBV4-1 to TRBJ2-1; unclear D gene. The source material was whole blood, sampled in connection with sensitization to the hapten diphenylcyclopropenone (DPC). In DNA form, the CDR3 reads TGCGCCAGCAGCCCCGGTGCACGAGATGAGCAGTTCTTC. It yields the protein CASSPGARDEQFF.